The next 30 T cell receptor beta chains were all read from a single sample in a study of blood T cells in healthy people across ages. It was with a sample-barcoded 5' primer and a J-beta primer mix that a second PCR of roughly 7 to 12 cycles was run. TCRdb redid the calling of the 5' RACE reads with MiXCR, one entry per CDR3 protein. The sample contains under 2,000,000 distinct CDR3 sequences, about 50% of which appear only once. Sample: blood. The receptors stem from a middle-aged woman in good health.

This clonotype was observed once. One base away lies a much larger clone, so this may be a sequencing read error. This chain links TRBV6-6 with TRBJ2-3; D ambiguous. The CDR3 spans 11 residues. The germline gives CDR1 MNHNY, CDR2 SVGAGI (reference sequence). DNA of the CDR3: TGTGCCGGCAGTTACTTGGATACGCAGTATTTT. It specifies CAGSYLDTQYF.

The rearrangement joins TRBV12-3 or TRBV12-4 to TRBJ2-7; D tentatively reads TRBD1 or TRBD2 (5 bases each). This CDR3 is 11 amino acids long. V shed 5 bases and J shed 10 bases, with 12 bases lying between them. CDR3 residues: CASSPGDGQYF. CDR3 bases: TGTGCCAGCAGTCCCGGGGACGGTCAGTACTTC.

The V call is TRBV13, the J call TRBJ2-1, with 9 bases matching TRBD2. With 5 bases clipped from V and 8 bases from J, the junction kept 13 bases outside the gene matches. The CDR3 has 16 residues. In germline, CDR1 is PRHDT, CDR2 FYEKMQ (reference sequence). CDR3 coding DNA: TGTGCCAGCAGCCCCCCCCTAGCGGGGACCCCAGATGAGCAGTTCTTC. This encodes CASSPPLAGTPDEQFF.

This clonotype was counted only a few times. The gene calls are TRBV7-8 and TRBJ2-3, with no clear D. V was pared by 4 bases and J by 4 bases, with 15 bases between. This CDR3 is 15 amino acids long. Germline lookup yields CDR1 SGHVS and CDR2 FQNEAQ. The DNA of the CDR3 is TGTGCCAGCAGCTCCGAGGTCCCAGGCGCAGATACGCAGTATTTT. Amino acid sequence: CASSSEVPGADTQYF.

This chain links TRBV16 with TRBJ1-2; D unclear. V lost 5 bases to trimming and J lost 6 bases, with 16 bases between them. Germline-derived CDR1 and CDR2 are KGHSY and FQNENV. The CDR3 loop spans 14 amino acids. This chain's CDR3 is CASSKTGPLDGYTF. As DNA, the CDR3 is TGTGCCAGCAGCAAGACGGGCCCGCTGGATGGCTACACCTTC.

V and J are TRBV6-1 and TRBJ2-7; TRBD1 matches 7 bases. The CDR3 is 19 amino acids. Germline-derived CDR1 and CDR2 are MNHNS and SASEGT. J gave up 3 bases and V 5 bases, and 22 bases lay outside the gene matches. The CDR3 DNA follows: TGTGCCAGCAGTACCTGGGGGCCTCTACAGGGGCAGGGAAACTACGAGCAGTACTTC. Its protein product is CASSTWGPLQGQGNYEQYF.

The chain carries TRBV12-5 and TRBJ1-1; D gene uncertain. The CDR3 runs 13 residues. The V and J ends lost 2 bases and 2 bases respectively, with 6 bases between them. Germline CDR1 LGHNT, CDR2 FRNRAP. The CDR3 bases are TGTGCTAGTGGTTTGAAAACAAACACTGAAGCTTTCTTT. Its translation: CASGLKTNTEAFF.

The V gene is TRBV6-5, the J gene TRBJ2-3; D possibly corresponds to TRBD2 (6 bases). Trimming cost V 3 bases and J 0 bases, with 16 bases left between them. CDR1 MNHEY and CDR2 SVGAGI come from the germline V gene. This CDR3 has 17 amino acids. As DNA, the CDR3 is TGTGCCAGCAGTTATATTACGGGGGTAGGGAGCACAGATACGCAGTATTTT. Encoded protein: CASSYITGVGSTDTQYF.

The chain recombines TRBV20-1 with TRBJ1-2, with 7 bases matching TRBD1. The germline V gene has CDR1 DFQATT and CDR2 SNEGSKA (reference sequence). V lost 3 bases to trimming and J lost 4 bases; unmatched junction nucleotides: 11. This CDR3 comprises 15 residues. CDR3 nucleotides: TGCAGTGCTAGGGAAACCGGGACAGACTTCTATGGCTACACCTTC. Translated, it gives CSARETGTDFYGYTF.

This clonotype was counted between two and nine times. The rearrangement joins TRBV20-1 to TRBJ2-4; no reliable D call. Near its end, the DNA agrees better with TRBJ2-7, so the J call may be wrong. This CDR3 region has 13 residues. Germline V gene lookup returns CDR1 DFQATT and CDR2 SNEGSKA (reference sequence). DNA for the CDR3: TGCAGTGCTAGCCTCAGGATTGCTGGCGAGCAGTACTTC. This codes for CSASLRIAGEQYF.

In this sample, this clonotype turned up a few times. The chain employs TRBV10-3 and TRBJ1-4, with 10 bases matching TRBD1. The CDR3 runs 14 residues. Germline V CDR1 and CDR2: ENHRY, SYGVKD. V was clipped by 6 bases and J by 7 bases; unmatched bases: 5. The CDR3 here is CAISRTGGSEKLFF. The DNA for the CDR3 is TGTGCCATCAGCAGGACAGGGGGAAGTGAAAAACTGTTTTTT.

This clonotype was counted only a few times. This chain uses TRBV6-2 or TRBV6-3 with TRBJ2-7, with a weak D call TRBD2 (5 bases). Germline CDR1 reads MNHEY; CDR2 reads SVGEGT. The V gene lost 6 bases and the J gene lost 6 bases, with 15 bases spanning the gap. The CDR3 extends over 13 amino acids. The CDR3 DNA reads TGTGCCAGCAGAAACCACATGGGGAGCGAGCAGTACTTC. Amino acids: CASRNHMGSEQYF.

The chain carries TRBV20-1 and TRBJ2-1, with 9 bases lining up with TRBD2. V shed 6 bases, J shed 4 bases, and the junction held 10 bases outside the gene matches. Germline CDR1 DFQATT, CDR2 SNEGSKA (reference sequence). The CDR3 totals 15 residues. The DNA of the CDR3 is TGCAGTGCCAAAGGAATAGCGGGGGAATACAATGAGCAGTTCTTC. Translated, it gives CSAKGIAGEYNEQFF.

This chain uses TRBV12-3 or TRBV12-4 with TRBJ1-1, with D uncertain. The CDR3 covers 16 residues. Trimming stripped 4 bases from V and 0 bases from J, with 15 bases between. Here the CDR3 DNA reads TGTGCCAGCAGTTCGAAATCGGACGCGATGAACACTGAAGCTTTCTTT. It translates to CASSSKSDAMNTEAFF.

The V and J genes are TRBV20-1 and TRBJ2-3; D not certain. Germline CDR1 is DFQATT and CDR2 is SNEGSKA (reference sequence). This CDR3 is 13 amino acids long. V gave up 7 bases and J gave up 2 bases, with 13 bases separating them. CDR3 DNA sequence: TGCAGTGTCTTCAAGGGTTACACAGATACGCAGTATTTT. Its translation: CSVFKGYTDTQYF.

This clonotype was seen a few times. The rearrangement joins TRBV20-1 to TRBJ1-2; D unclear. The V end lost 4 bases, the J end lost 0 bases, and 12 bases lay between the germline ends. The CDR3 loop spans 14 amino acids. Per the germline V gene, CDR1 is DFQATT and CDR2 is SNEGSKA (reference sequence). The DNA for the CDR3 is TGCAGTGCTAAACGACCGACAACTAACTATGGCTACACCTTC. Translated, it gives CSAKRPTTNYGYTF.

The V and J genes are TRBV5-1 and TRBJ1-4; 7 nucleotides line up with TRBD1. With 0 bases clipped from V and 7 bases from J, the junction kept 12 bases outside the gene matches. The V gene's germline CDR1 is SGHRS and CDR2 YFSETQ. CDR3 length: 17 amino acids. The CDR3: CASSLAGLQGKSEKLFF. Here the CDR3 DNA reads TGCGCCAGCAGCTTGGCCGGCTTACAGGGGAAGAGTGAAAAACTGTTTTTT.

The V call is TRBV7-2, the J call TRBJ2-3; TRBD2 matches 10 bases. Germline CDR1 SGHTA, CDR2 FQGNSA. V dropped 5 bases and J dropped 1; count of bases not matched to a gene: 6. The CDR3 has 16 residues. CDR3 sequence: CASSKYLAGGTDTQYF. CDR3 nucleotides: TGTGCCAGCAGCAAATATCTAGCGGGAGGCACAGATACGCAGTATTTT.

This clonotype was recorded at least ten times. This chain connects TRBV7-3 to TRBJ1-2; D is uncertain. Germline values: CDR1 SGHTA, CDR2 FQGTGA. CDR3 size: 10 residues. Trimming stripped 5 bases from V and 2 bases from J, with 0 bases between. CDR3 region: CASSNYGYTF. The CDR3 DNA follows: TGTGCCAGCAGCAACTATGGCTACACCTTC.

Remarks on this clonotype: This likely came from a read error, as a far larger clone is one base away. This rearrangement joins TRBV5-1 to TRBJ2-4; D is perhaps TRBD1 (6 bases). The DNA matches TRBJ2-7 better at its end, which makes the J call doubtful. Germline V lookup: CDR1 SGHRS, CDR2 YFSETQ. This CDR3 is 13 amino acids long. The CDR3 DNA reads TGCGCCAACAGCTTGACAGGAGCCTACGAGCAGTACTTC. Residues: CANSLTGAYEQYF.

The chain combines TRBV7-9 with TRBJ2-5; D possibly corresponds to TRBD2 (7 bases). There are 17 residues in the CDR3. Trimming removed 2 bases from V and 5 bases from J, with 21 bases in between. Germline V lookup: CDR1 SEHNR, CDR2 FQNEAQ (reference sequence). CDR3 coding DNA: TGTGCCAGCAGCTTAAGCGGGGACACCCCAAAAGAGGAGACCCAGTACTTC. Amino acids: CASSLSGDTPKEETQYF.

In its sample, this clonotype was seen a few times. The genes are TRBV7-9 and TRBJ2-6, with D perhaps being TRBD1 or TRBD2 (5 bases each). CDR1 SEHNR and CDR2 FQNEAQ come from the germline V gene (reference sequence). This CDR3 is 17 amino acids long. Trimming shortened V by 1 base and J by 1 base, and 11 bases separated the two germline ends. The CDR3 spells CASSLGGARSGANVLTF. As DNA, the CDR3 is TGTGCCAGCAGCTTAGGAGGGGCCAGGTCTGGGGCCAACGTCCTGACTTTC.

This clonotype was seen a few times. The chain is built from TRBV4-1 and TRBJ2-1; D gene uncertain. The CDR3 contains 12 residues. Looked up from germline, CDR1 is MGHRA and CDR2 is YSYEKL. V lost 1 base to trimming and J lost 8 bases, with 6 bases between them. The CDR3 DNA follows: TGCGCCAGCAGCCAAGGAAGGTATGAGCAGTTCTTC. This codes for CASSQGRYEQFF.

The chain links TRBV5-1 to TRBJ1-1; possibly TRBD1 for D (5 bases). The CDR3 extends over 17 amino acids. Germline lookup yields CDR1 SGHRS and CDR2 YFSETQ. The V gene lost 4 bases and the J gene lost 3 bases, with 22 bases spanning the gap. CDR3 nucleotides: TGCGCCAGCAGCCCCAGGAAAACAGGAATCGGCGACACTGAAGCTTTCTTT. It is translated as CASSPRKTGIGDTEAFF. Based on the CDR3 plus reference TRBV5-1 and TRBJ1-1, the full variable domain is KAGVTQTPRYLIKTRGQQVTLSCSPISGHRSVSWYQQTPGQGLQFLFEYFSETQRNKGNFPGRFSGRQFSNSRSEMNVSTLELGDSALYLCASSPRKTGIGDTEAFFGQGTRLTVV.

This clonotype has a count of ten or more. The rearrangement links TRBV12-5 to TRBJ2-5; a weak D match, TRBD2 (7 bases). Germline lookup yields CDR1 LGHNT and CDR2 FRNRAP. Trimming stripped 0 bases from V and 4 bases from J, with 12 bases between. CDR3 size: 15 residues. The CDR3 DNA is TGTGCTAGTGGTTTGGTAAGGGGGGGTCGAGAGACCCAGTACTTC. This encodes CASGLVRGGRETQYF.

CDR3 coding DNA: TGTGCCATCAGCGACTCCAACTCTGGGGCCAACGTCCTGACTTTC. Its protein is CAISDSNSGANVLTF. The rearrangement uses TRBV10-3 and TRBJ2-6; no firm D call. The CDR3 is made up of 15 amino acids. V shed 6 bases and J shed 0 bases, with 9 bases lying between them. Looked up from germline, CDR1 is ENHRY and CDR2 is SYGVKD.

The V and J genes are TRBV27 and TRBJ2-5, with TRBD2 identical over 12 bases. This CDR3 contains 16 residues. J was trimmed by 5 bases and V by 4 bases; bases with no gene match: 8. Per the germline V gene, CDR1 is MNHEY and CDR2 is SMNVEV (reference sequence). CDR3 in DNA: TGTGCCAGCAGTTCCCAGACTAGCGGGGGTGGCGAGACCCAGTACTTC. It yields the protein CASSSQTSGGGETQYF.

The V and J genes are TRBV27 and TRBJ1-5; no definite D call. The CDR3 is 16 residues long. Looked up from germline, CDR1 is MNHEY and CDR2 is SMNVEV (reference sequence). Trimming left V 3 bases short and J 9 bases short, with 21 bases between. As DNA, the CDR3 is TGTGCCAGCAGTTTTCGCCAAACATTCCCCGATCGGCCCCAGCATTTT. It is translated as CASSFRQTFPDRPQHF.

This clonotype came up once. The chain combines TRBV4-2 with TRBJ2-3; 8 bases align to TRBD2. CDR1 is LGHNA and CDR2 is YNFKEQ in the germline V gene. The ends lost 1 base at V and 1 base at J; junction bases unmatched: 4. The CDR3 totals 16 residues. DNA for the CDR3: TGTGCCAGCAGCCAAGTGGCGCGGGGGGGCACAGATACGCAGTATTTT. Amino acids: CASSQVARGGTDTQYF.

The CDR3 region is CASSWGLDGGRETQYF. The CDR3 DNA reads TGTGCCAGCAGCTGGGGTTTGGACGGGGGGAGGGAGACCCAGTACTTC. V is TRBV7-2 and J is TRBJ2-7; 7 bases are shared with TRBD2. The J call is doubtful: the DNA matches TRBJ2-5 better. Germline-derived CDR1 and CDR2 are SGHTA and FQGNSA. The length of the CDR3 is 16 residues.